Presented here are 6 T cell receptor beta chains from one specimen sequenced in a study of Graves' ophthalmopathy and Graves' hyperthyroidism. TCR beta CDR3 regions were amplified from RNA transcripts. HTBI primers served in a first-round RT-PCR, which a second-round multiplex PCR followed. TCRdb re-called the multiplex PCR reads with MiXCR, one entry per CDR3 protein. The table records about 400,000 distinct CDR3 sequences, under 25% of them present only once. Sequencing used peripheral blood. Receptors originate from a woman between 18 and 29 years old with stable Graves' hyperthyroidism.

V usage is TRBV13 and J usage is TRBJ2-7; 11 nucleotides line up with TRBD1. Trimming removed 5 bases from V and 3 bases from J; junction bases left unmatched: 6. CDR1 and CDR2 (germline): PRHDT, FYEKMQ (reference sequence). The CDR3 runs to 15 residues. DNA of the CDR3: TGTGCCAGCAGCGCATCCGGGACAGGGGGCTACGAGCAGTACTTC. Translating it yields CASSASGTGGYEQYF.

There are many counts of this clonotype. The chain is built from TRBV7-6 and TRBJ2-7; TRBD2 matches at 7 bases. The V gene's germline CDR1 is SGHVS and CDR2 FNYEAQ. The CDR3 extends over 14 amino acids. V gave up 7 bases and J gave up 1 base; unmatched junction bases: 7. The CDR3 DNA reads TGTGCCAGCACAAAACTAGCGTCTTCCTACGAGCAGTACTTC. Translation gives CASTKLASSYEQYF. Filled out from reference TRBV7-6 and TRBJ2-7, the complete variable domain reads GAGVSQSPRYKVTKRGQDVALRCDPISGHVSLYWYRQALGQGPEFLTYFNYEAQQDKSGLPNDRFSAERPEGSISTLTIQRTEQRDSAMYRCASTKLASSYEQYFGPGTRLTVT.

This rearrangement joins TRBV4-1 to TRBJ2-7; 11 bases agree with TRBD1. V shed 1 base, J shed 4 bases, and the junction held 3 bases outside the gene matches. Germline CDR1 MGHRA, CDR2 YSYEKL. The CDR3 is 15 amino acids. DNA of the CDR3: TGCGCCAGCAGCCAAGGGACAGGGGGCCTTTACGAGCAGTACTTC. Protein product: CASSQGTGGLYEQYF.

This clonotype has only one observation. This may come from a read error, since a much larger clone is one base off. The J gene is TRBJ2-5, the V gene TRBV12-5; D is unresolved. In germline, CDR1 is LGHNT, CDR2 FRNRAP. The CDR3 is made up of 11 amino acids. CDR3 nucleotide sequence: TGTGCTCGTGGTTCGGAAGAGGCCCAGTACTTC. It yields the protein CARGSEEAQYF.

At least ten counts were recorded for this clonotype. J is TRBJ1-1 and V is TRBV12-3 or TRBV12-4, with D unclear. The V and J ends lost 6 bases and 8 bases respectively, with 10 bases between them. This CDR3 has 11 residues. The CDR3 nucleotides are TGTGCCAGCAGCAAGGACTGGGAAGCTTTCTTT. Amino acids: CASSKDWEAFF.

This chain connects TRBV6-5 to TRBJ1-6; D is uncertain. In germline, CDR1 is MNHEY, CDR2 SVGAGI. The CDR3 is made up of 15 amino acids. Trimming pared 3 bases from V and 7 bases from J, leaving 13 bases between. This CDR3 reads CASSYLASPNSPLHF. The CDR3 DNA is TGTGCCAGCAGTTATCTCGCCAGTCCCAATTCACCCCTCCACTTT.